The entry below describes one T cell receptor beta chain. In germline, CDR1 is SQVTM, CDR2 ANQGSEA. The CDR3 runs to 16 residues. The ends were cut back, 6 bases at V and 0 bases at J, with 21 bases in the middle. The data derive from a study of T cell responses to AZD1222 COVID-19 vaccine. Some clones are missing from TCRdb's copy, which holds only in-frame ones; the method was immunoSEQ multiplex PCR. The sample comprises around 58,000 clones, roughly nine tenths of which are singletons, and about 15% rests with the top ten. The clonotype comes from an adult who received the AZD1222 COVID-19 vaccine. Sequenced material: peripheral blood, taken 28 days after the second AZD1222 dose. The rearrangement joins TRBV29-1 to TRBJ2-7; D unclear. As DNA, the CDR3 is TGCAGCGTGATGCATTTAGGGCCTCAGAGCTCCTACGAGCAGTACTTC. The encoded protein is CSVMHLGPQSSYEQYF.